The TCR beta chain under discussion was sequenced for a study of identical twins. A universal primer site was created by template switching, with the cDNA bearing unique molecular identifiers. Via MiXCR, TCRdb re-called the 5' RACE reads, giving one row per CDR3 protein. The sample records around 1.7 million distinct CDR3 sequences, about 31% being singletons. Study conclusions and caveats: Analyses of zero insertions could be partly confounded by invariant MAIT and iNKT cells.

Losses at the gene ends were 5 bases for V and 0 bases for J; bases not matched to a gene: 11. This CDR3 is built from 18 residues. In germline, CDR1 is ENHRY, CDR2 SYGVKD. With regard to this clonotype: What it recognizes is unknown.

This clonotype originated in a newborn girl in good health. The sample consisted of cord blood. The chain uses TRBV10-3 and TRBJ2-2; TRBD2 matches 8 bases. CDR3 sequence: CAISHRLARGPNTGELFF. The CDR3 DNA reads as TGTGCCATCAGTCACCGACTAGCGCGCGGTCCGAACACCGGGGAGCTGTTTTTT.